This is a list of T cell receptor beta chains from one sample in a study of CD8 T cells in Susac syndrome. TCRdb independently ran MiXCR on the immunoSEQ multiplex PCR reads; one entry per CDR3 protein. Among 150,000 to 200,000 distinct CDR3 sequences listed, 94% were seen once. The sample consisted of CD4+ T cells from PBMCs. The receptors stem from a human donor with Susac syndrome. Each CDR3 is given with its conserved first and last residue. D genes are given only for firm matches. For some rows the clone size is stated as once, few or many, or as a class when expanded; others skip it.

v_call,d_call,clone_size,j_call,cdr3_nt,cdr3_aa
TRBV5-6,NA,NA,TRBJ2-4,TGTGCCAGCAGCCGGGTAGACAGGACCGAAAACATTCAGTACTTC,CASSRVDRTENIQYF
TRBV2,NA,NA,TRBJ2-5,TGTGCCAGCAGTGAGGGCAGGGATGAGACCCAGTACTTC,CASSEGRDETQYF
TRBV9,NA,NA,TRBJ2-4,TGTGCCAGCACCCAAACAGGGCGGGAAAACATTCAGTACTTC,CASTQTGRENIQYF
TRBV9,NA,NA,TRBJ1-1,TGTGCCAGCAGGCAAGGGGGTGCGGCCAGCACTGAAGCTTTCTTT,CASRQGGAASTEAFF
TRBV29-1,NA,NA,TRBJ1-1,TGCAGCCATCTTATGAACACTGAAGCTTTCTTT,CSHLMNTEAFF
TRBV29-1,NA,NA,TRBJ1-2,TGCAGCGTTGTGCAGGGAGAGGGCTACACCTTC,CSVVQGEGYTF
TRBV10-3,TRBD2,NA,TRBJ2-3,TGTGCCATCAGTTCCCTTAGCGGGGGTGGTAGCACAGATACGCAGTATTTT,CAISSLSGGGSTDTQYF
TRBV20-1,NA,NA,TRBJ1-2,TGCAGTGCTAGAGATGGAGGACAGATCTATGGCTACACCTTC,CSARDGGQIYGYTF
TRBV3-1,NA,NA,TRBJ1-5,TGTGCCAGCAGCCAAGAAGGTACTCAGCCCCAGCATTTT,CASSQEGTQPQHF
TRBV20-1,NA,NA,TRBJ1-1,TGCAGTGCTACGATGGAAAACACTGAAGCTTTCTTT,CSATMENTEAFF
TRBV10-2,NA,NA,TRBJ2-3,TGCGCCAGCAGCGCAATTTATGCAGATACGCAGTATTTT,CASSAIYADTQYF
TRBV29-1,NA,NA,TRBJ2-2,TGCAGCGTTGTCTCTGGGACCGGGGAGCTGTTTTTT,CSVVSGTGELFF
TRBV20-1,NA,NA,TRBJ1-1,TGCAGTGCTCCCGACAGGAATGAGAGAGCTTTCTTT,CSAPDRNERAFF
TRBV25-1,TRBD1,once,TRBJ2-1,TGTGCCAGCAGGGGGACAGGGAGCAATGAGCAGTTCTTC,CASRGTGSNEQFF
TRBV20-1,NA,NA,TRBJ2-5,TGCAGTGCTAGCCCCGGAGAAGAGACCCAGTACTTC,CSASPGEETQYF
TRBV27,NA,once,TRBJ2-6,TGTGCCAGCACACGCGACCTAGCGTCTGGGGCCAACGTCCTGACTTTC,CASTRDLASGANVLTF
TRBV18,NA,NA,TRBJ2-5,TGTGCCAGCTCACCGCAGGCCTTTTACCAAGAGACCCAGTACTTC,CASSPQAFYQETQYF
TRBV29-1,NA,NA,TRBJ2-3,TGCAGCGTTGCCCAGGGCAGCCTCACAGATACGCAGTATTTT,CSVAQGSLTDTQYF
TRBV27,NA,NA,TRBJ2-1,TGTGCCAGCAGTTTGAGGGAAGAGGGTGAGCAGTTCTTC,CASSLREEGEQFF
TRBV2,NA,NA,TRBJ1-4,TGTGCCAGCATTCCCGGCAGTTATGAAAAACTGTTTTTT,CASIPGSYEKLFF
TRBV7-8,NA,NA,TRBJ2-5,TGTGCCAGTAGGCGGGGTCAAGAGACCCAGTACTTC,CASRRGQETQYF
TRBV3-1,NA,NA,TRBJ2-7,TGTGCCAGCAGCCAAGAAGGGGGGCGTTACGAGCAGTACTTC,CASSQEGGRYEQYF
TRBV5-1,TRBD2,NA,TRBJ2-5,TGCGCCAGCAGCGACCCTAGCGGGGGGGCCTGGGAGACCCAGTACTTC,CASSDPSGGAWETQYF
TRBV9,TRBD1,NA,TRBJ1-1,TGTGCCAGCAGCGCTAGCCAACAGGGGTACGCTTTCTTT,CASSASQQGYAFF
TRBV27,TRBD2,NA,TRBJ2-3,TGTGCCAGCCGTCCCGGGACTAGTCCCAATACGCAGTATTTT,CASRPGTSPNTQYF
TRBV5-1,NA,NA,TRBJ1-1,TGCGCCAGCAGCTTGCAACAGACGAACACTGAAGCTTTCTTT,CASSLQQTNTEAFF
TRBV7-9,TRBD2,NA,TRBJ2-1,TGTGCCAGCAGCTGGGGCCCGGGACTAGTCTCCTACAATGAGCAGTTCTTC,CASSWGPGLVSYNEQFF
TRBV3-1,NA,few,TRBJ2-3,TGTGCCAGCAGCCAACAGGGGACAGATACGCAGTATTTT,CASSQQGTDTQYF
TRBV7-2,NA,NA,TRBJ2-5,TGTGCCAGCAGCCCAAGGAGGAACCAAGAGACCCAGTACTTC,CASSPRRNQETQYF
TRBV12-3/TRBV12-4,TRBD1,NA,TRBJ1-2,TGTGCCAGCACCATAACGGGACAGCTCTATGGCTACACCTTC,CASTITGQLYGYTF
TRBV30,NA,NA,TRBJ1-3,TGTGCCTGGATAGGCTCTGGAAACACCATATATTTT,CAWIGSGNTIYF
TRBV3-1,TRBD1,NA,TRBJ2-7,TGTGCCAGCAGCTACCTCTCCGGACAGGGGGACCCCGAGCAGTACTTC,CASSYLSGQGDPEQYF
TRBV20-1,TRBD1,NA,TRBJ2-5,TGCAGTGCTAGTGGGGGGGACAGGGCCACCTGGGAGACCCAGTACTTC,CSASGGDRATWETQYF
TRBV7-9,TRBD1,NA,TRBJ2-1,TGTGCCAGCAGCTTGCTACTAGGGGACAGCCACAATGAGCAGTTCTTC,CASSLLLGDSHNEQFF
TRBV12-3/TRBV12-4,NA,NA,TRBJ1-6,TGTGCCAGCAGGTCAGGCTCCTATAATTCACCCCTCCACTTT,CASRSGSYNSPLHF
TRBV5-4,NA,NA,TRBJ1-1,TGTGCCAGCAGCTTGGAACACTCTAACACTGAAGCTTTCTTT,CASSLEHSNTEAFF
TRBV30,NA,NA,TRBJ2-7,TGTGCCCTAGAAGGGGGTCGATACGAGCAGTACTTC,CALEGGRYEQYF
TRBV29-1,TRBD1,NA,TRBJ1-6,TGCAGCGTTCTTTATTCGACAGGGAGATATAATTCACCCCTCCACTTT,CSVLYSTGRYNSPLHF
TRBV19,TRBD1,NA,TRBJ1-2,TGTGCCAGTAGTAACCCGGGACAGGGGAACTATGGCTACACCTTC,CASSNPGQGNYGYTF
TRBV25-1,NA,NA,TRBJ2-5,TGTGCCAGCAGTGAATTAGGCCGCCAAGAGACCCAGTACTTC,CASSELGRQETQYF
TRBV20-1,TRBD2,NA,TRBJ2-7,TGCAGTGCGACGAGGACTAGCGGGGGGACGGCCAACGAGCAGTACTTC,CSATRTSGGTANEQYF
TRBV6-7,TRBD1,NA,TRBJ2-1,TGTGCCAGCAGTTACTCGATGCCGGGACAGGGCGATGCCAATGAGCAGTTCTTC,CASSYSMPGQGDANEQFF
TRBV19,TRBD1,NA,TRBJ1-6,TGTGCCAGTAGCGACGGGACAGGGGGCCTCAGCTCCTATAATTCACCCCTCCACTTT,CASSDGTGGLSSYNSPLHF
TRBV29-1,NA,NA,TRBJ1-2,TGCAGCGTGCAGATAACTAGGGGTCCCCAGTATGGCTACACCTTC,CSVQITRGPQYGYTF
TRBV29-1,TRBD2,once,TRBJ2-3,TGCAGCGTTCCTAGCGGGGCTCAAGATACGCAGTATTTT,CSVPSGAQDTQYF
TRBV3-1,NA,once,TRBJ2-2,TGTGCCAGCAGCCCCTTCCAGGGGAGCACCGGGGAGCTGTTTTTT,CASSPFQGSTGELFF
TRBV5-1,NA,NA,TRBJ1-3,TGCGCCAGCAGCTTGGGACCTGGCTCTGGAAACACCATATATTTT,CASSLGPGSGNTIYF
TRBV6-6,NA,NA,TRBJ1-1,TGTGCCAGCAGCAAAATAAGGTGGGCTTTCTTT,CASSKIRWAFF
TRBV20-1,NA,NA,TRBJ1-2,TGCAGTGCATTGGGGAACGGCTACACCTTC,CSALGNGYTF
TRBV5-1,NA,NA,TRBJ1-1,TGCGCCAGCAGCTCTTACAAAGTTAACACTGAAGCTTTCTTT,CASSSYKVNTEAFF